Sequencing of this TCR beta chain was carried out in a study of regulatory T cells in long-lasting Graves disease. The time point: persistent/refractory GD, antithyroid drugs over 5 years with positive TRAb. The TCR library was made from RNA that had been extracted from PBMCs in TRIzol. Study-level findings and limits: Peripheral blood, not thyroid tissue, was the sole material studied.

A few counts support this clonotype. The target antigen is unknown. Through Arm-PCR of CDR3 regions and iRepertoire HTBI primers, TCR beta libraries were built. TCRdb used MiXCR to reprocess the multiplex PCR reads, holding one entry per CDR3 protein. Of a few hundred thousand distinct CDR3 sequences listed, roughly 24% were seen once; the top ten hold approximately 30%. This receptor was taken from a woman between 35 and 50 years old with Graves disease. Specimen: peripheral blood mononuclear cells (PBMCs), collected when the disease was refractory, from a patient treated with antithyroid drugs.

CDR3 bases: TGCAGTGCTAGAGTTCCTGGGCTAGCCAAAAACATTCAGTACTTC. Its translation is CSARVPGLAKNIQYF. The rearrangement joins TRBV20-1 to TRBJ2-4; D is ambiguous. V gave up 1 base and J gave up 0 bases, with 10 bases separating them. The length of the CDR3 is 15 residues. Looked up from germline, CDR1 is DFQATT and CDR2 is SNEGSKA (reference sequence).